These T cell receptor beta chains were read from a single sample in a study of vaccination and CD4 T cells after COVID-19. From the PCR reads, TCRdb called clonotypes with MiXCR, one entry per CDR3 protein. The top ten clones hold about 16% of a sample with some 14,000 distinct CDR3 sequences, 20% to 25% of them seen once. These TCRs are of unknown antigen specificity. Sample: cultured CD4+ T cells from blood. The receptor set was obtained from a human donor with COVID-19. CDR3s leave out the opening cysteine and the closing phenylalanine or tryptophan.

V,CDR3
TRBV30,AWSAPDWGGEPQH
TRBV5-1,ASGQGVGETQY
TRBV24-1,ATSDFVTRTGTDQPQH
TRBV5-1,ASSLDPPLAGSLSGNTIY
TRBV20-1,SARPSGYNEQF
TRBV7-8,ASRSTERTGELF
TRBV11-3,ASSNRQRNTGELF
TRBV24-1,ATSDKTGTGSSEAF
TRBV2,ASSNGLAWAPSDTQY
TRBV19,ASCSLSAGANVLT
TRBV2,ASRKGLDWAPLH
TRBV7-2,ASSPAGAQETQY
TRBV11-3,ASSSNRKNYDYT
TRBV11-2,ASSLLWGTEAF
TRBV6-1,ASNPGLAGGPLGETQY
TRBV7-2,ASSLVANTEAF
TRBV6-1,ASRTGTLKHNEQF
TRBV20-1,SAREGGSETQY
TRBV2,ASSPPLVAGGRETQY
TRBV6-2/TRBV6-3,ASSRDKVTPLNNEQF
TRBV6-4,ASRLEGRGNYGYT
TRBV5-4,ASSHRPGTGGTNQARVRNT
TRBV19,ASNFGGTGELF
TRBV6-1,ASRETLNNSPLH
TRBV11-2,ASSKTGRDTQY
TRBV6-4,ASSETGDQPQH
TRBV11-3,ASSLVGDTQY
TRBV12-3/TRBV12-4,ASSRGLAGNTDTQY
TRBV3-1,ASSWGQGVDEAF
TRBV25-1,ASSEYKGAGYGYT
TRBV6-5,ASSSGSLGGKNIQY
TRBV11-2,ASSSTRAEKLF
TRBV19,ASSPIERGRQPQH
TRBV7-8,ASSTDRINYGYT
TRBV6-1,ASAGGGPRETQY
TRBV24-1,ATSDPRGRNTDTQY
TRBV9,ASSVRGQVQETQY
TRBV10-1,ASSPGLVVGQF
TRBV5-1,AGSGTGAGEAF
TRBV7-9,ASSQTAKETQY
TRBV15,ATSRAVGFSNQPQH
TRBV5-4,ASSLEGLVNEQF
TRBV5-1,ASSIDGTAEETQY
TRBV18,ASSTVSSYNSPLH
TRBV5-1,ASSLRATLLPQDTQY
TRBV27,ASSTRDIIYEQY
TRBV5-6,ASSLDKTSTDTQY
TRBV20-1,SATTGSPQETQY
TRBV7-2,ASSLRQPSYEQY
TRBV11-2,ASSSALSSGNTIY
TRBV30,AWNRDKINYGYT
TRBV7-9,ASSQEGEAF
TRBV6-4,ASSEQGNEQF
TRBV2,ASSENPFSGNTIY
TRBV11-2,ASSSVRASSYNEQF
TRBV11-2,ASRNILKETQY
TRBV5-1,ASSSGTGGMNTEAF